This T cell receptor (beta chain) comes out of a study of blood T cell repertoires in COVID-19. Study in general: Researchers got acute and convalescent COVID-19 samples from the United States, Italy and Spain. The analysed material was cDNA or gDNA that came from T cells, B-cell-depleted T cells, or PBMCs.

Participants reported their clinical history, and cohort assignment relied on those reports. CDR3 length: 16 residues. The V gene lost 4 bases and the J gene lost 2 bases, with 17 bases spanning the gap. CDR1 is KGHSH and CDR2 is LQKENI in the germline V gene. Under the authors' procedure: The authors estimated nucleated cell counts from reference gene primer amplification. Profiling relied on immunoSEQ multiplex PCR, and the TCRdb table lists in-frame clones only, not all of them. V and J calls and clone size come straight from that table; D and trimming were deduced from the DNA. The data contain about 250,000 clones, 80% to 90% of them singletons.

This sequence joins TRBV18 and TRBJ2-5; tentatively, D is TRBD1 (6 bases). The source material was PBMCs or T cells enriched from blood (not recorded which). This TCR came from a woman aged 40 to 50 who had been exposed to COVID-19. As DNA, the CDR3 is TGTGCCAGCTCACACTCGGAAGGGACATCTCAAGAGACCCAGTACTTC. Residues: CASSHSEGTSQETQYF.